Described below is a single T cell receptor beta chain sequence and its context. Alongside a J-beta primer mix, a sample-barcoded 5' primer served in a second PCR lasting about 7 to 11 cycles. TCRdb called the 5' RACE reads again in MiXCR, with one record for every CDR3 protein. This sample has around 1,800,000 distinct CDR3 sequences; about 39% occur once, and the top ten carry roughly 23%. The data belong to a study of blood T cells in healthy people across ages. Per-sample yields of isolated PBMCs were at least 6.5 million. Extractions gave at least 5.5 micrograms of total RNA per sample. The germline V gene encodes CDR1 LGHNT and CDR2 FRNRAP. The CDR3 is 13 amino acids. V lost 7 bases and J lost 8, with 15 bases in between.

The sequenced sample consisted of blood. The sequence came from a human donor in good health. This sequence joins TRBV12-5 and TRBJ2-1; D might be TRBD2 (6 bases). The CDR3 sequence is CASAKAWEDEQFF. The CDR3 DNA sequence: TGTGCTAGTGCCAAGGCCTGGGAGGATGAGCAGTTCTTC.